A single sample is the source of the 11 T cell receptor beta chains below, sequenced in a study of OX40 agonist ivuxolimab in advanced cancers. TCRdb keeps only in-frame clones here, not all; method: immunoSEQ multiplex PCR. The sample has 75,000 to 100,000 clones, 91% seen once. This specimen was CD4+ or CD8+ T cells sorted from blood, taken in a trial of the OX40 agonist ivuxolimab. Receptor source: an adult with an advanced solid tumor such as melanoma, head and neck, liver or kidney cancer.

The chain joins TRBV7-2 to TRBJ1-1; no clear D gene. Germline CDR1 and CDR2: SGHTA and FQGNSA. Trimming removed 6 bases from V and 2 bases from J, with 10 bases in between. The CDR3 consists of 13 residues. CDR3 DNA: TGTGCCAGCAGTACTATGGGTAACACTGAAGCTTTCTTT. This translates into CASSTMGNTEAFF.

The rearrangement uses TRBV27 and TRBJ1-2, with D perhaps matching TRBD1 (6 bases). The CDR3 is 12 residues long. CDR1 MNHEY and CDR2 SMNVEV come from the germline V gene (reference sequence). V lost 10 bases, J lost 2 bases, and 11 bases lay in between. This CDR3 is CATRDTNYGYTF. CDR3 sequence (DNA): TGTGCCACCCGGGACACGAACTATGGCTACACCTTC.

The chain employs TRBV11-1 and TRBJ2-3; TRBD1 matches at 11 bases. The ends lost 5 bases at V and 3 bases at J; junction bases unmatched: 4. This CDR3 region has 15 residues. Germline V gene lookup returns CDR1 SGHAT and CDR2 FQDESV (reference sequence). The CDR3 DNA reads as TGTGCCAGCAGCCAGGACAGGGGGCTAACAGATACGCAGTATTTT. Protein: CASSQDRGLTDTQYF.

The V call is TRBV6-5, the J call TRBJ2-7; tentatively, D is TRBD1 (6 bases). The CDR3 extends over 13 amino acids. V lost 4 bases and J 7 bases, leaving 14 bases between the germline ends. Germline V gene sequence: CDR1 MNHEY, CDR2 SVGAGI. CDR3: CASSSRTAGEQYF. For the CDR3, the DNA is TGTGCCAGCAGTTCCAGGACAGCTGGGGAGCAGTACTTC.

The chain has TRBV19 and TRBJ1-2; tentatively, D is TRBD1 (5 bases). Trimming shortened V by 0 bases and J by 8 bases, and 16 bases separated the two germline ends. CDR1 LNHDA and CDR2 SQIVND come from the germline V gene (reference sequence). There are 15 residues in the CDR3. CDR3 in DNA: TGTGCCAGTAGTATAGATTTGGGACTTTCGCGGGGCTACACCTTC. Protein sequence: CASSIDLGLSRGYTF.

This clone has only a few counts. CDR3 in DNA: TGCGCCAGCAGCTCCGGGACAGGGGTCGACGAGCAGTACTTC. It specifies CASSSGTGVDEQYF. The chain links TRBV5-1 to TRBJ2-7; 10 bases agree with TRBD1. CDR3 length equals 14 residues. Germline V CDR1 and CDR2: SGHRS, YFSETQ. V was clipped by 3 bases and J by 5 bases; unmatched bases: 5.

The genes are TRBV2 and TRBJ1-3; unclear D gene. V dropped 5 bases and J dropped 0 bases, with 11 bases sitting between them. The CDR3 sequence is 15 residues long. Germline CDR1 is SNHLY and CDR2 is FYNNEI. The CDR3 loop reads CASSRDGSSGNTIYF. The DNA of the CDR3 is TGTGCCAGCAGTAGAGACGGCAGCTCTGGAAACACCATATATTTT.

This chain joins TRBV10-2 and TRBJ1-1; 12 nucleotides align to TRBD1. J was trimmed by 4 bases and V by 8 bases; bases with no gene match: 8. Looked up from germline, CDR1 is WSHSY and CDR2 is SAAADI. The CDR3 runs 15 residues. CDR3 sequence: CASSGQGAQGTEAFF. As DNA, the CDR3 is TGCGCCAGCTCGGGACAGGGGGCTCAAGGCACTGAAGCTTTCTTT.

CDR3: CASSLEVRSSYEQYF. For the CDR3, the DNA is TGTGCCAGCAGCTTGGAGGTCCGGAGCTCCTACGAGCAGTACTTC. The chain recombines TRBV5-6 with TRBJ2-7; D unresolved. There are 15 residues in the CDR3. V was clipped by 0 bases and J by 0 bases, with 10 bases between them. Germline assignment: CDR1 SGHDT and CDR2 YYEEEE.

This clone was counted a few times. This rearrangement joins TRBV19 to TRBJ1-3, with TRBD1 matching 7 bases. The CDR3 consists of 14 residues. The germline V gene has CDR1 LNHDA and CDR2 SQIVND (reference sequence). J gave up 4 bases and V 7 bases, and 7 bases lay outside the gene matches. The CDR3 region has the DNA TGTGCCAGTACCCACAGGGGACAAGGAAACACCATATATTTT. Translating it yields CASTHRGQGNTIYF.

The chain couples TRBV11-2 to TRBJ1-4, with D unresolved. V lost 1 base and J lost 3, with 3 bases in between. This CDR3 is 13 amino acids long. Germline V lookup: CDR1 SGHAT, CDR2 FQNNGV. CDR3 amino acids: CASSLVPNEKLFF. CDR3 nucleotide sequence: TGTGCCAGCAGCTTAGTCCCTAATGAAAAACTGTTTTTT.